These 2 T cell receptor beta chains share one sample of origin, sequenced in a study of molecular identifiers for immune sequencing clone quantification. Via MiXCR, TCRdb re-called the PCR reads, giving one row per CDR3 protein. The sample yields 40,000 to 65,000 distinct CDR3 sequences, roughly 36% seen once. Sequenced material: naive CD8+ T cells from blood, with Jurkat cell RNA spiked in. Stated subset: FACS-sorted CD8+CD4-CCR7+CD45RA+ naive T cells. The receptors here all came from a human donor in good health. Some libraries in this study had Jurkat cell RNA spiked in.

V is TRBV27 and J is TRBJ2-7; a possible D gene is TRBD1 (6 bases). The CDR3 contains 14 residues. V was clipped by 3 bases and J by 3 bases, with 12 bases between them. The germline gives CDR1 MNHEY, CDR2 SMNVEV (reference sequence). The CDR3 spells CASSFTGSLYEQYF. The DNA of the CDR3 is TGTGCCAGCAGTTTTACAGGGTCACTCTACGAGCAGTACTTC.

The V and J genes are TRBV2 and TRBJ2-5; 9 bases are a match to TRBD1. V lost 8 bases, J lost 6 bases, and 13 bases stayed unmatched. Germline assignment: CDR1 SNHLY and CDR2 FYNNEI. The CDR3 spans 15 residues. The DNA for the CDR3 is TGTGCCAGCGGATCAACAGGGGGCGAGGAAAAGACCCAGTACTTC. Protein: CASGSTGGEEKTQYF.